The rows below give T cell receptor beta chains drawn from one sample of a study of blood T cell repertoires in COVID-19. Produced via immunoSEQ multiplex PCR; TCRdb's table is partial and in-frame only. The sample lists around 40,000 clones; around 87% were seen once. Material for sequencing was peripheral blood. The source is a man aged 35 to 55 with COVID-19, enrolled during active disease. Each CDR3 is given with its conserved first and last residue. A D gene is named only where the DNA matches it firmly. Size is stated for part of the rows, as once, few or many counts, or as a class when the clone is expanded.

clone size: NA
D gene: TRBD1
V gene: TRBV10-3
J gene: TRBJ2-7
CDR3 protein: CAISKAGTGSYEQYF
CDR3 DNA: TGTGCCATCAGTAAAGCCGGGACAGGGTCATACGAGCAGTACTTC

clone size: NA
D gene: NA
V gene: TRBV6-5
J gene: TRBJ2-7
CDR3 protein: CASTPGDSYEQYF
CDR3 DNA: TGTGCCAGCACCCCAGGGGACTCCTACGAGCAGTACTTC

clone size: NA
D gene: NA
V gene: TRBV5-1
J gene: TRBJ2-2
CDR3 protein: CASSLEGGVNTGELFF
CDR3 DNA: TGCGCCAGCAGCTTGGAAGGCGGAGTGAACACCGGGGAGCTGTTTTTT

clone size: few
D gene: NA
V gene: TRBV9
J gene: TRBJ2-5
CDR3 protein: CASSVNWGLETQYF
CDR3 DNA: TGTGCCAGCAGCGTAAATTGGGGGCTGGAGACCCAGTACTTC

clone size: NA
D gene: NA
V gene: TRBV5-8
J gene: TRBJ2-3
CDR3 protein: CASNLAGRTPGDTQYF
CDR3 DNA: TGTGCCAGCAACCTTGCAGGGAGGACCCCAGGCGATACGCAGTATTTT

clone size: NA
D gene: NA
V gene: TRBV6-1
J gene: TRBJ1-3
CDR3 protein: CASSAQGRQPVLSGNTIYF
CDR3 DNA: TGTGCCAGCAGTGCCCAAGGTAGACAGCCGGTCCTCTCTGGAAACACCATATATTTT

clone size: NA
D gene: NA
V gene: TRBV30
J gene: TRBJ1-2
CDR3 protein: CAWSVGASYGYTF
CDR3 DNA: TGTGCCTGGAGTGTAGGAGCCAGCTATGGCTACACCTTC

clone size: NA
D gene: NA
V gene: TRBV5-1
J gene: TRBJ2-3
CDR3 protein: CASSRPQGGITDTQYF
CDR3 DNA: TGCGCCAGCAGCCGACCCCAGGGGGGAATCACAGATACGCAGTATTTT

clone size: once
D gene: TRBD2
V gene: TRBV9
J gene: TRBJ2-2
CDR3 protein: CASGLAANTGELFF
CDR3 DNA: TGTGCCAGCGGACTAGCGGCGAACACCGGGGAGCTGTTTTTT

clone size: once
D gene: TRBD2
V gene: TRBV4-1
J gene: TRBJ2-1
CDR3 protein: CASRATVAGEGGEQFF
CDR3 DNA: TGCGCCAGCAGGGCAACTGTAGCGGGAGAGGGGGGTGAGCAGTTCTTC

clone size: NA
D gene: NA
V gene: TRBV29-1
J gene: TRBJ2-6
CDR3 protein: CSGGGGANVLTF
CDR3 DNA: TGCAGCGGAGGTGGGGGGGCCAACGTCCTGACTTTC

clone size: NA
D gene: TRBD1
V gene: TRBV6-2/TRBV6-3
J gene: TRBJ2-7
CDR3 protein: CASSRGPGTGSYEQYF
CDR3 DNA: TGTGCCAGCAGCCGTGGCCCCGGGACAGGGTCCTACGAGCAGTACTTC

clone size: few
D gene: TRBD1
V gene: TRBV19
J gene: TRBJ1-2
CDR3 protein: CASGGQGLRVGYTF
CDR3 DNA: TGTGCCAGCGGGGGACAGGGCCTCCGTGTGGGCTACACCTTC

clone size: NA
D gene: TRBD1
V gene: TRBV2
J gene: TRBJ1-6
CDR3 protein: CASSPGTGGGYNSPLHF
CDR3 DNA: TGTGCCAGCAGTCCTGGGACAGGGGGCGGTTATAATTCACCCCTCCACTTT

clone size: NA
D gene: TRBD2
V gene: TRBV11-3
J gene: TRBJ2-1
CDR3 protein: CASGGGAGGNEQFF
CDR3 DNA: TGTGCCAGCGGGGGTGGAGCGGGAGGCAATGAGCAGTTCTTC

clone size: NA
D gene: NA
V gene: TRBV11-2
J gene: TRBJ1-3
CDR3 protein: CASSHEALTIYF
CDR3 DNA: TGTGCCAGCAGCCATGAGGCCCTGACCATATATTTT

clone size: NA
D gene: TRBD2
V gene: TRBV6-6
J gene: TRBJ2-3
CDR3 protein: CASSYAASGRSDTQYF
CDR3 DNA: TGTGCCAGCAGTTACGCGGCTAGCGGGAGGTCAGATACGCAGTATTTT

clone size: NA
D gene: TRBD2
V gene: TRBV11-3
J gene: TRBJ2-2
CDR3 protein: CASSLSSTLAGAPHPGELFF
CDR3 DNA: TGTGCCAGCAGCTTATCTTCTACACTAGCGGGGGCCCCACATCCCGGGGAGCTGTTTTTT

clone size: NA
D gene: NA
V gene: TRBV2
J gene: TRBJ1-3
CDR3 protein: CASSESQGIGDTIYF
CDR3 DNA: TGTGCCAGCAGTGAATCCCAGGGGATAGGCGACACCATATATTTT

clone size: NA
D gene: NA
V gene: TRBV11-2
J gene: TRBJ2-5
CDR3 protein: CASSSVQGRQTQYF
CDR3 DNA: TGTGCCAGCAGCTCGGTACAGGGTCGGCAGACCCAGTACTTC

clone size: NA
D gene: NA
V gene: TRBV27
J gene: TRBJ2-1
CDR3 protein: CASSGQSSYNEQFF
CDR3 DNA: TGTGCCAGCAGTGGGCAGAGCTCCTACAATGAGCAGTTCTTC

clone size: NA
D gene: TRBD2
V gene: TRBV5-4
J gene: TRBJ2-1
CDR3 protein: CASSLVGGGEQFF
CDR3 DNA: TGTGCCAGCAGCTTGGTCGGCGGGGGTGAGCAGTTCTTC

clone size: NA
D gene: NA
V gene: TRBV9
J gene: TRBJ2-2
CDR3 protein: CASSVVPVGDYSSGELFF
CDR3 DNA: TGTGCCAGCAGCGTAGTCCCAGTCGGTGACTATTCCTCCGGGGAGCTGTTTTTT

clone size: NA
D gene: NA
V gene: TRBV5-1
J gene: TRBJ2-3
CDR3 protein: CASSLGTMRTDTQYF
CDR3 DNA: TGCGCCAGCAGCTTGGGGACTATGCGCACAGATACGCAGTATTTT

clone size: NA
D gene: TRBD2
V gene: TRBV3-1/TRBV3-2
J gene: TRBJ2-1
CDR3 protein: CASSQGDLAGEFYNEQFF
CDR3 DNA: TGTGCCAGCAGCCAAGGGGACCTAGCGGGAGAGTTTTACAATGAGCAGTTCTTC

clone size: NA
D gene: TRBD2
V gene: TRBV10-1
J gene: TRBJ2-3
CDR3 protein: CASSFGLVQEDTQYF
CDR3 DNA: TGCGCCAGCAGCTTCGGACTAGTTCAGGAGGATACGCAGTATTTT

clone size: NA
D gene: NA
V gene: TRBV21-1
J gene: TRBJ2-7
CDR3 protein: CASSSQGWSYEQYF
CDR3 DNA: TGTGCCAGCAGCTCACAGGGTTGGTCCTACGAGCAGTACTTC

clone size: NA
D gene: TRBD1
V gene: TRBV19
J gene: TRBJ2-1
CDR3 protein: CASSGRQGSNEQFF
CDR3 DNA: TGTGCCAGTAGTGGCCGACAGGGTAGCAATGAGCAGTTCTTC

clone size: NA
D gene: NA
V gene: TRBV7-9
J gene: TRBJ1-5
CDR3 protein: CASNRGVNQPQHF
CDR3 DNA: TGTGCCAGCAACCGGGGAGTGAATCAGCCCCAGCATTTT

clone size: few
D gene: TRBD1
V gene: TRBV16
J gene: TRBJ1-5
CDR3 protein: CASSQGDRVAQPQHF
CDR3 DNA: TGTGCCAGCAGCCAAGGGGACAGGGTAGCTCAGCCCCAGCATTTT

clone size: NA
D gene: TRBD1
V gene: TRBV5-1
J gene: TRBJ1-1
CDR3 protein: CASRTDRVNTEAFF
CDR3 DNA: TGCGCCAGCAGGACTGACAGGGTGAACACTGAAGCTTTCTTT

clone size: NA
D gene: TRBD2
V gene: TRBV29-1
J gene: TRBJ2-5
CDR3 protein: CSARRGTSGEETQYF
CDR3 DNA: TGCAGCGCCAGAAGAGGGACTAGCGGGGAAGAGACCCAGTACTTC

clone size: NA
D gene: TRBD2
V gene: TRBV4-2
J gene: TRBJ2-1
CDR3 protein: CASSQGSGSSYNEQFF
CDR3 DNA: TGTGCCAGCAGCCAAGGAAGCGGGAGCTCCTACAATGAGCAGTTCTTC

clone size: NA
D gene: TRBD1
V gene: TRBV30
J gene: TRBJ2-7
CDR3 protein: CAFRQGNHEQYF
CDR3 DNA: TGTGCCTTCCGACAGGGGAACCACGAGCAGTACTTC

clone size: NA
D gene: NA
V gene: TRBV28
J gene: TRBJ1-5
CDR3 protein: CASSSPYQPQHF
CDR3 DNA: TGTGCCAGCAGCTCCCCGTATCAGCCCCAGCATTTT

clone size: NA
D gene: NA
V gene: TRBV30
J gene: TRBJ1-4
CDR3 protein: CAWNGGGKREKLFF
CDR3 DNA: TGTGCCTGGAATGGGGGGGGGAAACGCGAAAAACTGTTTTTT

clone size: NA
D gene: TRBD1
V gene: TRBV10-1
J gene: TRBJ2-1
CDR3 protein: CASSPDREGEQFF
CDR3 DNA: TGCGCCAGCAGTCCAGACAGGGAAGGTGAGCAGTTCTTC

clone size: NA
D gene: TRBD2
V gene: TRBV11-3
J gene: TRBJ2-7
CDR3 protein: CASSRLAGVGEQYF
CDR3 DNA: TGTGCCAGCAGCCGACTAGCGGGAGTAGGGGAGCAGTACTTC

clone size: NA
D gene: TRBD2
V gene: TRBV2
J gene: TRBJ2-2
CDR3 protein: CASSSGLAGGTGELFF
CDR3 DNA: TGTGCCAGCAGTTCGGGACTAGCCGGGGGAACCGGGGAGCTGTTTTTT

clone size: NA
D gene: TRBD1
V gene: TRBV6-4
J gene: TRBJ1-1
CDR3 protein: CASPDRGESRNTEAFF
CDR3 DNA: TGTGCCAGCCCGGACAGGGGGGAATCTCGCAACACTGAAGCTTTCTTT

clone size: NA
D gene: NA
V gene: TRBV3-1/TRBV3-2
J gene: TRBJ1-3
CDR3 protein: CASSQVAVGGNTIYF
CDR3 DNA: TGTGCCAGCAGCCAAGTTGCGGTGGGTGGAAACACCATATATTTT

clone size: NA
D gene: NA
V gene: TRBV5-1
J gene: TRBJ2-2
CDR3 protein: CASTQIAGAVSGELFF
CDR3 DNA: TGCGCCAGCACCCAGATCGCGGGGGCCGTCTCCGGGGAGCTGTTTTTT

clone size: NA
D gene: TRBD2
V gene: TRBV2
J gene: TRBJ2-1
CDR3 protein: CASSDVAGAYNEQFF
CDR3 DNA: TGTGCCAGCAGTGATGTAGCGGGAGCCTACAATGAGCAGTTCTTC

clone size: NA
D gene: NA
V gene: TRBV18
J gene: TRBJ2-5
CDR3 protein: CASSPLPKETQYF
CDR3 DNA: TGTGCCAGCTCACCACTCCCTAAAGAGACCCAGTACTTC

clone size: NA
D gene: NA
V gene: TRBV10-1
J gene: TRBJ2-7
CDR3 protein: CAKIELFNLYEQYF
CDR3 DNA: TGCGCCAAAATCGAACTTTTCAATCTCTACGAGCAGTACTTC

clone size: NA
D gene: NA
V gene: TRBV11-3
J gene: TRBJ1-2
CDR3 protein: CALNAYTF
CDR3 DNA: TGTGCCCTAAATGCCTACACCTTC

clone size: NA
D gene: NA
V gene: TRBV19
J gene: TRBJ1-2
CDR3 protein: CASSPAGTLRGGYTF
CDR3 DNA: TGTGCCAGTAGTCCGGCGGGGACCTTAAGGGGTGGCTACACCTTC

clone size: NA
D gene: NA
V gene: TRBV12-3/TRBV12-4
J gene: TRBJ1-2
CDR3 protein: CASRGGAYYGYTF
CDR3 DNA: TGTGCCAGTAGGGGGGGGGCTTACTATGGCTACACCTTC

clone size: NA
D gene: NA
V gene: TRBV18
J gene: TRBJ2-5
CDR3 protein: CASSPTGPETQYF
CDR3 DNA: TGTGCCAGCTCACCAACAGGCCCAGAGACCCAGTACTTC

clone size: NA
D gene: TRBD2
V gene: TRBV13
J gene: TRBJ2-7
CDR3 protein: CASSPRGSGRALYEQYF
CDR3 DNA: TGTGCCAGCAGCCCCCGGGGGAGCGGGAGGGCTCTCTACGAGCAGTACTTC

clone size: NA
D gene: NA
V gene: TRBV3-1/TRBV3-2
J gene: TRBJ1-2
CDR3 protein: CASSQGGGGYTF
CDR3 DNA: TGTGCCAGCAGCCAAGGAGGGGGTGGCTACACCTTC

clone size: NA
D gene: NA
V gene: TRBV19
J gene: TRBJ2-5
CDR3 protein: CASSIKGQRQETQYF
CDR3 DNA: TGTGCCAGTAGTATAAAGGGACAAAGACAAGAGACCCAGTACTTC

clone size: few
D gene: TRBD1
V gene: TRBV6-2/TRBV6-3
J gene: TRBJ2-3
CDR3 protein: CASSHGQATDTQYF
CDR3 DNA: TGTGCCAGCAGCCACGGACAGGCCACAGATACGCAGTATTTT

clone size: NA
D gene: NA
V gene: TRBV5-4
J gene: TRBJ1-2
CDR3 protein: CASSQQGVQMHYGYTF
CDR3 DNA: TGTGCCAGCAGCCAACAGGGCGTCCAAATGCACTATGGCTACACCTTC

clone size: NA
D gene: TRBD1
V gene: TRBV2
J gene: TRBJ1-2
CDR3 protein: CASRSGTGDTFGYTF
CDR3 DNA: TGTGCCAGCAGGTCCGGGACAGGGGATACGTTTGGCTACACCTTC

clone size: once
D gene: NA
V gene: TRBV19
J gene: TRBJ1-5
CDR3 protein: CASSVTGNSNQPQHF
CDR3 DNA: TGTGCCAGTAGTGTGACAGGAAATAGCAATCAGCCCCAGCATTTT

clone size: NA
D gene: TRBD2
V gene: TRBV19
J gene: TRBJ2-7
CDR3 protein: CASSTRGVYEQYF
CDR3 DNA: TGTGCCAGTAGTACCCGGGGGGTGTACGAGCAGTACTTC

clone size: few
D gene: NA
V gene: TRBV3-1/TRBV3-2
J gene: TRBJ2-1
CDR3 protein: CASSQGLALYNEQFF
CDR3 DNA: TGTGCCAGCAGCCAAGGGCTAGCGCTATACAATGAGCAGTTCTTC

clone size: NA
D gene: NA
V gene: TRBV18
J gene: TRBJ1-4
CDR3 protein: CASSPPSTRANEKLFF
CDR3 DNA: TGTGCCAGCTCACCACCGTCGACGAGGGCTAATGAAAAACTGTTTTTT